The 22 T cell receptor beta chains given below trace back to one sample, sequenced in a study of breast tumors, draining lymph nodes, adjacent tissues. The lymph nodes were axillary draining lymph nodes from breast cancer patients. MiXCR, run by TCRdb on the multiplex PCR reads, gives a single entry per CDR3 protein. The repertoire holds 150,000 to 200,000 distinct CDR3 sequences, approximately 30% seen once, with 4.3% in the top ten. What was sequenced was axillary lymph node tissue. Receptor source: a female donor with breast cancer. Some clones in this sample may be carry-over from other donors' samples.

At least ten counts were recorded for this clonotype. The chain joins TRBV7-8 to TRBJ1-6; a possible D gene is TRBD1 (5 bases). Between the trimmed V and J ends, which lost 1 base and 8 bases, there was a span of 6 bases. This CDR3 contains 13 residues. The germline CDR1 and CDR2 sequences are SGHVS and FQNEAQ. CDR3 region: CASSLEGHSPLHF. In nucleotides, the CDR3 is TGTGCCAGCAGCTTAGAGGGGCATTCACCCCTCCACTTT. The variable domain in full, completed from reference TRBV7-8 and TRBJ1-6, reads GAGVSQSPRYKVAKRGQDVALRCDPISGHVSLFWYQQALGQGPEFLTYFQNEAQLDKSGLPSDRFFAERPEGSVSTLKIQRTQQEDSAVYLCASSLEGHSPLHFGNGTRLTVT.

This chain connects TRBV12-3 or TRBV12-4 to TRBJ2-6; D remains ambiguous. V gave up 3 bases and J gave up 4 bases, with 4 bases separating them. The CDR3 has 13 amino acids. The CDR3 DNA follows: TGTGCCAGCAGTTTCGGGGGGGCCAACGTCCTGACTTTC. It codes for CASSFGGANVLTF.

This clonotype has ten or more counts. A much larger clone sits a single nucleotide away, making a read error possible. CDR3 amino acids: CASSADSLSSYEQYF. The DNA of the CDR3 is TGTGCCAGCAGTGCCGACAGTCTATCCTCCTACGAGCAGTACTTC. The rearrangement uses TRBV11-3 and TRBJ2-7; tentatively, D is TRBD1 (5 bases). This CDR3 is 15 amino acids long. The germline gives CDR1 SGHNT, CDR2 YENEEA. V was cut by 6 bases and J by 0 bases, with 15 bases left in between.

This clonotype has just one count. The V and J genes are TRBV7-8 and TRBJ1-4, with D possibly being TRBD1 (5 bases). Germline CDR1 is SGHVS and CDR2 is FQNEAQ. CDR3 length equals 19 residues. V lost 5 bases and J 5 bases, leaving 27 bases between the germline ends. DNA of the CDR3: TGTGCCAGCAGCCCATGGGCGGGAGGGGAGCCCTACCTCAATGAAAAACTGTTTTTT. Translation: CASSPWAGGEPYLNEKLFF.

V gene TRBV29-1 combines with J gene TRBJ2-1; 9 positions match TRBD2. This CDR3 comprises 14 residues. V lost 6 bases, J lost 3 bases, and 6 bases stayed unmatched. Germline assignment: CDR1 SQVTM and CDR2 ANQGSEA. The CDR3 spells CSVEIAGVYNEQFF. CDR3 in DNA: TGCAGCGTGGAAATAGCGGGAGTCTACAATGAGCAGTTCTTC.

This clonotype was observed at least ten times. V usage is TRBV11-3 and J usage is TRBJ1-6; D gene ambiguous. V was trimmed by 2 bases and J by 12 bases, leaving 11 bases between them. The germline CDR1 and CDR2 sequences are SGHNT and YENEEA. The CDR3 sequence is 13 residues long. The CDR3 region has the DNA TGTGCCAGCAGCTTAAGTCGCGGCAGACCCCTCCACTTT. Residues: CASSLSRGRPLHF.

This chain joins TRBV10-2 and TRBJ1-6; D gene unclear. This CDR3 comprises 14 residues. The germline V gene has CDR1 WSHSY and CDR2 SAAADI. V was clipped by 4 bases and J by 10 bases, with 14 bases between them. CDR3 coding DNA: TGCGCCAGCAGTGCGGACTCTCTCCTCTCACCCCTCCACTTT. This codes for CASSADSLLSPLHF.

This clonotype was picked up many times. The chain uses TRBV5-8 and TRBJ2-3; D remains unclear. This CDR3 has 15 amino acids. Germline CDR1 reads SGHTS; CDR2 reads YDEGEE. Trimming removed 7 bases at V and 0 bases at J, with 15 bases between. CDR3 DNA sequence: TGTGCCAGCTTCGGTACTACCTCTAGCACAGATACGCAGTATTTT. As protein: CASFGTTSSTDTQYF.

This clonotype was counted ten times or more. V is TRBV6-6 and J is TRBJ1-5; TRBD1 matches at 7 bases. There are 14 residues in the CDR3. With 2 bases clipped from V and 4 bases from J, the junction kept 2 bases outside the gene matches. Germline CDR1 MNHNY, CDR2 SVGAGI (reference sequence). CDR3 bases: TGTGCCAGCAGTTACGAACAGGGGAATCAGCCCCAGCATTTT. Protein sequence: CASSYEQGNQPQHF.

This clonotype was counted at least ten times. The CDR3 DNA follows: TGTGCCATCAGTGAGCCGGACAGACCCCCCGAGACCCAGTACTTC. This gives the protein CAISEPDRPPETQYF. This rearrangement joins TRBV10-3 to TRBJ2-5, with D possibly being TRBD1 (6 bases). The CDR3 runs to 15 residues. CDR1 and CDR2 (germline): ENHRY, SYGVKD. V was clipped by 2 bases and J by 5 bases, with 15 bases between them.

About this clonotype itself: This may arise from a read error, as a much more abundant clone is one base away. The CDR3 end shows no conserved phenylalanine or tryptophan, and so a read error is likely. This chain uses TRBV12-3 or TRBV12-4 with TRBJ2-3; TRBD1 agrees at 8 bases. J was trimmed by 4 bases and V by 5 bases; bases with no gene match: 5. The CDR3 is 14 amino acids. This CDR3 reads CASSLDRGPDTQYL. In nucleotides, the CDR3 is TGTGCCAGCAGTCTTGACAGGGGCCCAGATACGCAGTATCTT.

This clonotype was observed at least ten times. The genes are TRBV14 and TRBJ2-5; 7 bases match TRBD2. The CDR3 has 16 residues. Germline trimming cut 0 bases from V and 5 bases from J; bases unmatched to any gene: 9. Per germline, CDR1 SGHDN and CDR2 FVKESK. DNA for the CDR3: TGTGCCAGCAGCCAAGATCGAGGCGGGAGCGGTGAGACCCAGTACTTC. As protein: CASSQDRGGSGETQYF.

This clonotype was picked up many times. The CDR3 DNA sequence: TGTGCCAGCAGCTTGGGACGGAACAATCAGCCCCAGCATTTT. Encoded protein: CASSLGRNNQPQHF. The chain carries TRBV5-8 and TRBJ1-5, with D hard to call. Per germline, CDR1 SGHTS and CDR2 YDEGEE. Trimming removed 0 bases at V and 3 bases at J, with 7 bases between. The CDR3 has 14 amino acids.

This clonotype was detected ten times or more. The chain recombines TRBV4-1 with TRBJ1-4; D not certain. V gave up 0 bases and J gave up 5 bases, with 22 bases separating them. The CDR3 contains 19 residues. From germline, CDR1 is MGHRA and CDR2 YSYEKL. The CDR3, as DNA: TGCGCCAGCAGCCAAGATCCGTGGGGAGGGTGGAGCAGAAATGAAAAACTGTTTTTT. Its translation is CASSQDPWGGWSRNEKLFF.

The sample holds many counts of this clonotype. The rearrangement links TRBV7-9 to TRBJ2-5, with D unclear. The CDR3 covers 14 residues. Trimming left V 5 bases short and J 5 bases short, with 15 bases between. Germline V lookup: CDR1 SEHNR, CDR2 FQNEAQ (reference sequence). The CDR3 loop reads CASSDPRVGETQYF. The CDR3 DNA is TGTGCCAGCAGCGACCCTCGGGTTGGGGAGACCCAGTACTTC.

This clonotype was observed at least ten times. V usage is TRBV20-1 and J usage is TRBJ2-7, with D perhaps matching TRBD1 (5 bases). This CDR3 has 15 amino acids. Germline-derived CDR1 and CDR2 are DFQATT and SNEGSKA (reference sequence). Trimming took off 5 bases at V and 2 bases at J, with 19 bases between the two ends. The CDR3 loop reads CSALEVQAITYEQYF. CDR3 DNA: TGCAGTGCTCTCGAGGTACAGGCGATAACCTACGAGCAGTACTTC.

As concerns this clonotype: At one boundary the junction diverges from the germline segment, which might be a read error. The rearrangement uses TRBV6-5 and TRBJ1-2; D is perhaps TRBD1 (5 bases). The CDR3 consists of 18 residues. The germline gives CDR1 MNHEY, CDR2 SVGAGI. This CDR3 reads CASSHSIPGRAPGYGYTF. Here the CDR3 DNA reads TGTGCCAGCAGTCACTCTATTCCGGGACGGGCCCCTGGGTATGGCTACACCTTC.

This clonotype was detected ten times or more. This rearrangement joins TRBV4-2 to TRBJ2-1; weak D call: TRBD2 (6 bases). The CDR3 loop spans 13 amino acids. V lost 4 bases and J lost 7, with 11 bases in between. Germline V gene sequence: CDR1 LGHNA, CDR2 YNFKEQ. The CDR3 spells CASSPSGRNEQFF. The CDR3 bases are TGTGCCAGCAGCCCCAGCGGGCGAAATGAGCAGTTCTTC.

This clonotype was seen many times. This chain uses TRBV6-1 with TRBJ2-7, with a tentative D call TRBD2 (6 bases). The germline V gene has CDR1 MNHNS and CDR2 SASEGT. The CDR3 sequence is 16 residues long. Trimming left V 2 bases short and J 7 bases short, with 21 bases between. CDR3 sequence (DNA): TGTGCCAGCAGTGAAAGTGATGCGGGGTACTCCCGGGAGCAGTACTTC. Encoded protein: CASSESDAGYSREQYF.

The genes are TRBV20-1 and TRBJ1-5; D not resolved. CDR1 DFQATT and CDR2 SNEGSKA come from the germline V gene (reference sequence). CDR3 length equals 15 residues. V was pared by 1 base and J by 14 bases, with 24 bases between. The CDR3 reads CSARGYIGLIVDEHF. The CDR3 DNA reads TGCAGTGCTAGAGGGTATATAGGACTAATCGTGGATGAGCATTTT.

This clonotype was observed at least ten times. The chain recombines TRBV18 with TRBJ1-2; 9 positions match TRBD1. Germline V lookup: CDR1 KGHSH, CDR2 LQKENI. This CDR3 is built from 15 residues. V lost 3 bases and J lost 7; bases outside the gene matches: 9. CDR3 protein: CASSPRDRDLGGYTF. The CDR3 DNA is TGTGCCAGCTCACCGCGGGACAGGGACCTAGGTGGCTACACCTTC. The full variable domain, with the rest looked up from reference TRBV18 and TRBJ1-2, is NAGVMQNPRHLVRRRGQEARLRCSPMKGHSHVYWYRQLPEEGLKFMVYLQKENIIDESGMPKERFSAEFPKEGPSILRIQQVVRGDSAAYFCASSPRDRDLGGYTFGSGTRLTVV.

This chain links TRBV5-1 with TRBJ1-5; D uncertain. V lost 7 bases and J lost 5, with 19 bases in between. CDR1 is SGHRS, CDR2 YFSETQ, per germline. The length of the CDR3 is 15 residues. The DNA of the CDR3 is TGCGCCAGCCACACGGGTTCCCTGGAACATCAGCCCCAGCATTTT. Protein: CASHTGSLEHQPQHF.